The next 24 T cell receptor beta chains were all read from a single sample in a study of shared clonotypes between healthy human individuals. Data came from immunoSEQ multiplex PCR; TCRdb stores just in-frame clones and leaves some out. The sample records fewer than 3 million clones, less than 95% being singletons. Sequencing was carried out using naive CD4+ T cells from PBMCs. Subset in this sample: CD45RA+ positively selected. The receptors here all came from a man aged 18 to 29 in good health. Some clones in this sample may be carry-over from other donors' samples.

A single count supports this clone. The chain links TRBV7-7 to TRBJ2-2; D uncertain. Germline V gives CDR1 SSHAT, CDR2 FNYEAQ (reference sequence). Trimming stripped 1 base from V and 9 bases from J, with 12 bases between. The CDR3 runs 14 residues. CDR3 bases: TGTGCCAGCAGCTTAGACAGTCTTGACCGGGAGCTGTTTTTT. Encoded protein: CASSLDSLDRELFF. The full variable domain, its missing parts supplied by reference TRBV7-7 and TRBJ2-2, is GAGVSQSPRYKVTKRGQDVTLRCDPISSHATLYWYQQALGQGPEFLTYFNYEAQPDKSGLPSDRFSAERPEGSISTLTIQRTEQRDSAMYRCASSLDSLDRELFFGEGSRLTVL.

V gene TRBV30 combines with J gene TRBJ1-1, with 8 nucleotides matching TRBD1. Germline CDR1 and CDR2: GTSNPN and SVGIG (reference sequence). CDR3 size: 12 residues. After removal of 1 base from V and 9 bases from J, the junction contained 4 bases not matched to a gene. The CDR3 here is CAWSDRTGQAFF. The CDR3 nucleotides are TGTGCCTGGAGTGACCGGACAGGGCAAGCTTTCTTT.

V and J are TRBV4-2 and TRBJ1-5; TRBD1 aligns across 7 bases. This CDR3 has 19 residues. Germline values: CDR1 LGHNA, CDR2 YNFKEQ. V dropped 1 base and J dropped 6; count of bases not matched to a gene: 18. The CDR3 is CASSQARQGGPIVGQPQHF. The CDR3 DNA sequence: TGTGCCAGCAGCCAAGCTCGACAGGGTGGCCCGATTGTGGGTCAGCCCCAGCATTTT.

V gene TRBV7-3 combines with J gene TRBJ2-2, with 8 bases matching TRBD1. Germline V gene data show CDR1 as SGHTA and CDR2 as FQGTGA. Trimming at V came to 4 bases and at J to 6 bases, leaving 7 bases not matched to a gene. This CDR3 contains 15 residues. This CDR3 is CASSWTGSSAGELFF. In DNA, the CDR3 is TGTGCCAGCAGCTGGACAGGGTCTTCGGCCGGGGAGCTGTTTTTT.

The V gene is TRBV28, the J gene TRBJ1-2, with D uncertain. Trimming took 5 bases from V and 8 from J, leaving 18 bases between them. This CDR3 is built from 14 residues. CDR1 is MDHEN, CDR2 SYDVKM, per germline. CDR3 in DNA: TGTGCCAGCAGTCTCCAAAAGGGCACTCGCGGCTACACCTTC. The encoded protein is CASSLQKGTRGYTF.

The rearrangement links TRBV9 to TRBJ1-1, with D unclear. V was clipped by 2 bases and J by 2 bases, with 28 bases between them. Germline CDR1 SGDLS, CDR2 YYNGEE. The CDR3 contains 20 residues. The CDR3 is CASSVGGGWQGKPFNTEAFF. In DNA, the CDR3 is TGTGCCAGCAGCGTGGGCGGCGGGTGGCAAGGAAAACCTTTCAACACTGAAGCTTTCTTT. Based on the CDR3 plus reference TRBV9 and TRBJ1-1, the full variable domain is DSGVTQTPKHLITATGQRVTLRCSPRSGDLSVYWYQQSLDQGLQFLIQYYNGEERAKGNILERFSAQQFPDLHSELNLSSLELGDSALYFCASSVGGGWQGKPFNTEAFFGQGTRLTVV.

V gene TRBV21-1 combines with J gene TRBJ2-5; TRBD2 is the table's D call and was not checked against the DNA. TRBV21-1 is designated a pseudogene. The CDR3 sequence is 14 residues long. The CDR3 DNA is TGTGCCAGCAGCCAATGCCCGAGCCAAGAGACCCAGTACTTC. This gives the protein CASSQCPSQETQYF.

This clone was counted only a few times. The chain joins TRBV29-1 to TRBJ1-1, with D possibly matching TRBD1 (5 bases). Trimming pared 4 bases from V and 4 bases from J, leaving 16 bases between. This CDR3 contains 14 residues. Germline CDR1 SQVTM, CDR2 ANQGSEA. The CDR3 sequence is CSVAMLTVTTEAFF. The CDR3 DNA follows: TGCAGCGTTGCAATGTTGACAGTAACCACTGAAGCTTTCTTT.

This clone was detected once. This chain connects TRBV5-5 to TRBJ2-7, with 8 positions matching TRBD2. Germline CDR1 SGHKS, CDR2 YYEKEE (reference sequence). V lost 4 bases, J lost 6 bases, and 6 bases stayed unmatched. The CDR3 consists of 13 residues. CDR3 sequence (DNA): TGTGCCAGCAGCAAGAGAGCGGGAGTCGAGCAGTACTTC. It is translated as CASSKRAGVEQYF.

Details on this clone: This sample also contains other DNA sequences that code for the same CDR3. The CDR3 here is CASSGGSSYNEQFF. For the CDR3, the DNA is TGCGCCAGCTCCGGTGGTAGCTCCTACAATGAGCAGTTCTTC. This chain connects TRBV5-1 to TRBJ2-1, with no clear D. The CDR3 loop spans 14 amino acids. Between the trimmed V and J ends, which lost 7 bases and 0 bases, there was a span of 11 bases. Per the germline V gene, CDR1 is SGHRS and CDR2 is YFSETQ.

This sequence joins TRBV19 and TRBJ2-5; D remains ambiguous. Germline CDR1 LNHDA, CDR2 SQIVND (reference sequence). This CDR3 contains 14 residues. V gave up 7 bases and J gave up 3 bases, with 15 bases separating them. In DNA, the CDR3 is TGTGCCAGTAACAGAGGTAGGGTGGAAGAGACCCAGTACTTC. Residues: CASNRGRVEETQYF.

Comments on this clone: A junction boundary mismatches the germline segment, possibly from a read error. The chain combines TRBV29-1 with TRBJ1-5, with 7 positions matching TRBD1. The CDR3 consists of 13 residues. Per germline, CDR1 SQVTM and CDR2 ANQGSEA. In DNA, the CDR3 is TGCAGCGTTAAAGACAGGGCGGGTCAGCCCCAGCATTTT. Protein sequence: CSVKDRAGQPQHF.

This chain uses TRBV28 with TRBJ2-2; 14 bases match TRBD2. Germline V gene sequence: CDR1 MDHEN, CDR2 SYDVKM. This CDR3 has 16 residues. Germline trimming cut 5 bases from V and 7 bases from J; bases unmatched to any gene: 6. The CDR3 loop reads CASSKGLAGAIGELFF. The CDR3 DNA reads as TGTGCCAGCAGTAAGGGACTAGCGGGAGCGATCGGGGAGCTGTTTTTT.

This clone has just one count. The chain uses TRBV7-2 and TRBJ2-1; D possibly corresponds to TRBD2 (5 bases). The CDR3 is made up of 15 amino acids. Germline CDR1 and CDR2: SGHTA and FQGNSA. Trimming left V 2 bases short and J 2 bases short, with 10 bases between. CDR3 sequence: CASSLTLGAYNEQFF. DNA for the CDR3: TGTGCCAGCAGCTTAACGCTGGGAGCCTACAATGAGCAGTTCTTC.

The gene calls are TRBV28 and TRBJ1-2; D gene unclear. The V end was cut by 3 bases, the J end by 3 bases, with 8 bases between. This CDR3 comprises 13 residues. In germline, CDR1 is MDHEN, CDR2 SYDVKM. CDR3 nucleotides: TGTGCCAGCAGTTTTGGTCCCTACTATGGCTACACCTTC. It codes for CASSFGPYYGYTF.

The chain uses TRBV10-3 and TRBJ2-7; 9 bases line up with TRBD2. The CDR3 is made up of 12 amino acids. V dropped 10 bases and J dropped 5; count of bases not matched to a gene: 6. Germline values: CDR1 ENHRY, CDR2 SYGVKD. CDR3 sequence reads: CASRGLADEQYF. The CDR3 coding sequence is TGTGCCAGCCGGGGACTAGCCGACGAGCAGTACTTC.

The chain uses TRBV14 and TRBJ2-3; D gene ambiguous. The CDR3 length is 16 residues. V lost 1 base and J 2 bases, leaving 13 bases between the germline ends. In germline, CDR1 is SGHDN, CDR2 FVKESK. CDR3 in DNA: TGTGCCAGCAGCCAAGCTCCAACAAGCGACACAGATACGCAGTATTTT. Translated, it gives CASSQAPTSDTDTQYF.

Worth noting for this clone: Other DNA variants within this sample encode the same CDR3. The V gene is TRBV5-1, the J gene TRBJ1-1; the D gene is possibly TRBD1 (6 bases). Trimming took 0 bases from V and 4 from J, leaving 10 bases between them. The CDR3 spans 14 residues. From germline, CDR1 is SGHRS and CDR2 YFSETQ. CDR3 region: CASSLGTGSTEAFF. In DNA form, the CDR3 reads TGCGCCAGCAGCTTGGGAACAGGGAGCACTGAAGCTTTCTTT.

As concerns this clone: A read error may produce the germline difference seen at one junction end. Other DNA sequences from this sample encode an identical CDR3 as well. The chain has TRBV5-1 and TRBJ2-5; 10 nucleotides agree with TRBD2. The CDR3 spans 16 residues. CDR1 SGHRS and CDR2 YFSETQ come from the germline V gene. CDR3 sequence reads: CASSLLQREGLETQYF. The CDR3 DNA follows: TGCGCCAGCAGCTTGTTACAGCGGGAGGGCCTAGAGACTCAGTACTTC.

This chain joins TRBV10-3 and TRBJ1-3; perhaps TRBD1 as D (6 bases). CDR3 length: 16 residues. CDR1 and CDR2 from the germline V gene are ENHRY and SYGVKD. With 0 bases removed from V and 0 bases from J, the gap between germline ends came to 9 bases. The CDR3 protein is CAISESRGASGNTIYF. The CDR3 DNA reads TGTGCCATCAGTGAGTCGAGGGGGGCCTCTGGAAACACCATATATTTT.

This chain connects TRBV19 to TRBJ1-2; a possible D gene is TRBD1 (6 bases). V lost 9 bases to trimming and J lost 8 bases, with 13 bases between them. This CDR3 has 11 residues. Germline V gene lookup returns CDR1 LNHDA and CDR2 SQIVND (reference sequence). CDR3: CARTLGGGYTF. CDR3 coding DNA: TGTGCCAGGACCCTGGGGGGCGGCTACACCTTC.

This sequence joins TRBV5-6 and TRBJ2-5, with D perhaps matching TRBD2 (6 bases). Germline assignment: CDR1 SGHDT and CDR2 YYEEEE. The ends were cut back, 1 base at V and 2 bases at J, with 12 bases in the middle. This CDR3 region has 15 residues. The CDR3 protein is CASSLSGGPQETQYF. The DNA for the CDR3 is TGTGCCAGCAGCTTGTCCGGGGGACCACAAGAGACCCAGTACTTC.

In the case of this clone: The sample has other DNA sequences that encode this CDR3 too. This chain uses TRBV19 with TRBJ2-7, with TRBD2 as a possible D gene (6 bases). V was pared by 3 bases and J by 5 bases, with 8 bases between. This CDR3 is 12 amino acids long. Per the germline V gene, CDR1 is LNHDA and CDR2 is SQIVND (reference sequence). The CDR3 spells CASSIGGNEQYF. The CDR3, as DNA: TGTGCCAGTAGTATCGGGGGTAACGAGCAGTACTTC.

The rearrangement links TRBV28 to TRBJ2-4; TRBD1 matches at 10 bases. The ends lost 6 bases at V and 1 base at J; junction bases unmatched: 6. Germline-derived CDR1 and CDR2 are MDHEN and SYDVKM. The CDR3 runs to 16 residues. The CDR3 DNA is TGTGCCAGCAGGGGACAGGGGATTGGGGCCAAAAACATTCAGTACTTC. This encodes CASRGQGIGAKNIQYF.